Ten or more counts support the clone carrying this T cell receptor (beta chain). Its cognate antigen is unknown. Each single cDNA molecule received a unique molecular identifier. Each CDR3 protein gets one entry after TCRdb re-called the 5' RACE reads with MiXCR. The sample includes 60,000 to 70,000 distinct CDR3 sequences, 4.5% to 7.5% seen only once; the top ten take less than 3.5%. Germline V gene sequence: CDR1 LGHNA, CDR2 YNFKEQ. V was shortened by 1 base and J by 14 bases, with 15 bases between the two germline ends. The CDR3 has 13 residues. The sample comes from a study of early T cells in non-severe SARS-CoV-2 infection. The overall study: Alpha and beta chains were unpaired, from unsorted whole-blood bulk RNA.

Study results and caveats: Anti-spike CD8 responses were favored in VDJdb matching, and private and CD4 specificities were missed.

The genes are TRBV4-2 and TRBJ2-1; possible D gene TRBD2, 5 bases. This sequence originates from an adult who was a healthcare worker with PCR-confirmed SARS-CoV-2 infection or an uninfected control (not recorded which). This sample comprised whole blood, obtained at baseline. DNA for the CDR3: TGTGCCAGCAGCCAAGGCCCTCTGGAGCGGAAGTTCTTC. It is translated as CASSQGPLERKFF.